This T cell receptor beta chain was retrieved from a study of T-cell reconstitution after alpha-beta-depleted transplantation in children. This CDR3 region has 12 residues. Trimming removed 6 bases from V and 9 bases from J, with 12 bases in between. As it was prepared, the TCRbeta library received unique molecular identifiers. Via MiXCR, TCRdb re-called the PCR reads, giving one row per CDR3 protein. This table holds almost 500,000 distinct CDR3 sequences, over 9.5% found once. Ten or more counts support this clonotype. V is TRBV12-3 or TRBV12-4 and J is TRBJ1-5; the D is unclear. The clonotype was recovered from a child under 10 years old with inherited bone marrow failure, due to receive a stem cell transplant. The sequencing used PBMCs, collected before TCRalphabeta/CD19-depleted stem cell transplant. For the CDR3, the DNA is TGTGCCAGCAGACTAAGACCCGGGCCCCAGCATTTT. It codes for CASRLRPGPQHF.